This T cell receptor (beta chain) was observed in a study of beta chain features in type 1 diabetes. This clone turned up a few times. The germline V gene has CDR1 GTSNPN and CDR2 SVGIG (reference sequence). Deletions cut 1 base from V and 4 bases from J, with 12 bases between. The CDR3 extends over 14 amino acids. Sequencing targeted expressed TCRB transcripts, as all isolated RNA had been reverse transcribed. Some clones are missing from TCRdb's copy, which holds only in-frame ones; the method was immunoSEQ multiplex PCR. The sample includes 400,000 to 500,000 clones, around 14% of them seen just once.

The sequencing sample was made of naive CD4+ T cells from blood. This receptor was identified in a young man in good health. The rearrangement joins TRBV30 to TRBJ2-3, with D tentatively TRBD2 (5 bases). CDR3: CAWSGGREADTQYF. In DNA form, the CDR3 reads TGTGCCTGGAGTGGTGGGAGAGAGGCAGATACGCAGTATTTT. Filled out from reference TRBV30 and TRBJ2-3, the complete variable domain reads SQTIHQWPATLVQPVGSPLSLECTVEGTSNPNLYWYRQAAGRGLQLLFYSVGIGQISSEVPQNLSASRPQDRQFILSSKKLLLSDSGFYLCAWSGGREADTQYFGPGTRLTVL.